A selection of T cell receptor beta chains follows, all from one sample in a study of cytomegalovirus exposure and HLA in healthy donors. Assay: immunoSEQ multiplex PCR; the TCRdb copy retains only in-frame clones and omits some. The sample lists roughly 73,000 clones; approximately 84% were seen once. Sequencing was performed on PBMCs. These receptors all stem from a woman aged 45-65 years in good health and CMV-seronegative. CDR3s include the opening cysteine and the closing phenylalanine or tryptophan. A D gene is named only where the DNA matches it firmly. Only some rows state a clone size, as once, few, many or a class for expanded clones.

>TRBV2|NA|NA|TRBJ1-2
CASPTGRGANYGYTF
TGTGCCAGCCCTACAGGGAGAGGGGCTAACTATGGCTACACCTTC
>TRBV5-1|TRBD2|NA|TRBJ2-1
CASSPGLAGAFYNEQFF
TGCGCCAGCAGTCCGGGGCTAGCGGGAGCCTTTTACAATGAGCAGTTCTTC
>TRBV6-5|TRBD1|NA|TRBJ1-2
CASSYSWQGANYGYTF
TGTGCCAGCAGTTACTCGTGGCAGGGGGCTAACTATGGCTACACCTTC
>TRBV5-6|TRBD2|NA|TRBJ2-2
CASSLVPGGNTGELFF
TGTGCCAGCAGCTTGGTGCCGGGAGGGAACACCGGGGAGCTGTTTTTT
>TRBV4-3|NA|few|TRBJ2-2
CASSQETTTVTGELFF
TGCGCCAGCAGCCAAGAGACGACTACCGTTACCGGGGAGCTGTTTTTT
>TRBV10-3|NA|NA|TRBJ1-5
CAISQGSYQPQHF
TGTGCCATCAGTCAGGGTTCTTATCAGCCCCAGCATTTT
>TRBV5-1|TRBD1|NA|TRBJ1-1
CASSFTRTGSDTEAFF
TGCGCCAGCAGCTTCACCCGGACAGGGAGCGACACTGAAGCTTTCTTT
>TRBV11-1|TRBD2|NA|TRBJ2-5
CASSPPGRERRQETQYF
TGTGCCAGCAGCCCCCCCGGGCGGGAGCGCCGTCAAGAGACCCAGTACTTC
>TRBV5-1|TRBD2|NA|TRBJ2-3
CASSLNAASGRLVDTQYF
TGCGCCAGCAGCTTGAATGCGGCTAGCGGGAGGTTGGTAGATACGCAGTATTTT
>TRBV2|NA|NA|TRBJ1-1
CASALGENTEAFF
TGTGCCTCGGCTCTGGGAGAGAACACTGAAGCTTTCTTT
>TRBV27|TRBD1|NA|TRBJ1-2
CASKPGGEYGYTF
TGTGCCAGCAAACCAGGGGGAGAGTATGGCTACACCTTC
>TRBV10-2|NA|NA|TRBJ1-2
CASGQFSYGYTF
TGCGCCAGCGGACAGTTTAGCTATGGCTACACCTTC
>TRBV6-1|NA|NA|TRBJ1-1
CASSDLYLNTEAFF
TGTGCCAGCAGTGACCTATACCTGAACACTGAAGCTTTCTTT
>TRBV29-1|NA|NA|TRBJ1-5
CSVELGSGGNQPQHF
TGCAGCGTTGAATTAGGGTCCGGGGGCAATCAGCCCCAGCATTTT
>TRBV21-1|NA|NA|TRBJ2-5
CASSGRTERARPLKYF
TGTGCCAGCAGCGGGCGGACGGAGAGGGCCAGGCCCCTCAAGTACTTC
>TRBV11-3|TRBD2|NA|TRBJ2-3
CASSLGRSGGSTDTQYF
TGTGCCAGCAGCTTGGGGCGGAGCGGGGGATCCACAGATACGCAGTATTTT
>TRBV9|TRBD1|NA|TRBJ1-5
CASSDSGGGGDRINQPQHF
TGTGCCAGCAGCGATTCAGGGGGTGGGGGCGACCGGATAAATCAGCCCCAGCATTTT
>TRBV5-1|NA|NA|TRBJ2-7
CASSPPGGNSYEQYF
TGCGCCAGCAGCCCCCCGGGTGGCAACTCCTACGAGCAGTACTTC
>TRBV7-6|NA|NA|TRBJ2-7
CASSFTVSSYEQYF
TGTGCCAGCAGCTTTACGGTATCCTCCTACGAGCAGTACTTC
>TRBV5-8|NA|NA|TRBJ2-1
CASSLLYLVGAANEQFF
TGTGCCAGCAGCTTATTGTACCTAGTAGGGGCCGCCAATGAGCAGTTCTTC
>TRBV4-2|NA|once|TRBJ2-4
CASSQAEQGRRNIQYF
TGTGCCAGCAGCCAAGCGGAACAGGGAAGGAGAAACATTCAGTACTTC
>TRBV29-1|NA|NA|TRBJ1-2
CSVDAFGQRTNYGYTF
TGCAGCGTTGACGCTTTCGGACAAAGAACTAACTATGGCTACACCTTC
>TRBV29-1|TRBD2|NA|TRBJ2-1
CSVEGLAGYSYNEQFF
TGCAGCGTTGAGGGGCTAGCGGGATACTCCTACAATGAGCAGTTCTTC
>TRBV10-3|TRBD1|once|TRBJ1-2
CAISGTGGRSGYTF
TGTGCCATCAGTGGGACAGGGGGCCGCAGTGGCTACACCTTC
>TRBV2|TRBD1|NA|TRBJ1-6
CASSAAGGNSPLHF
TGTGCCAGCAGTGCCGCAGGGGGGAATTCACCCCTCCACTTT
>TRBV5-1|NA|NA|TRBJ1-1
CASSLAGSEAFF
TGCGCCAGCAGCTTGGCAGGGTCTGAAGCTTTCTTT
>TRBV18|TRBD2|NA|TRBJ2-3
CASSPPGSGVTDTQYF
TGTGCCAGCTCACCACCGGGGAGCGGGGTGACAGATACGCAGTATTTT